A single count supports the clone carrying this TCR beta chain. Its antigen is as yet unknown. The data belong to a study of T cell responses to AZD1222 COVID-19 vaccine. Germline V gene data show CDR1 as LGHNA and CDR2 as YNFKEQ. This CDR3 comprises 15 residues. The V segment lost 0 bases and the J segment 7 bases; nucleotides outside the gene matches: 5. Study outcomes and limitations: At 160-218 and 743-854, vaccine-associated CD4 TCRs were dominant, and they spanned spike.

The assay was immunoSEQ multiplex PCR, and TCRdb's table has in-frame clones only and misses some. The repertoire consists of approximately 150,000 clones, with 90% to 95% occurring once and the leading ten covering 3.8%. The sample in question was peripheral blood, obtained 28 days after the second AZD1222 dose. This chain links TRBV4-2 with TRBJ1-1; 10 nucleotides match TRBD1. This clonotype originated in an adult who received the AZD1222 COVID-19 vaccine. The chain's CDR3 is CASSQDGGTGVEAFF. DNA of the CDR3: TGTGCCAGCAGCCAAGATGGGGGGACAGGGGTTGAAGCTTTCTTT.